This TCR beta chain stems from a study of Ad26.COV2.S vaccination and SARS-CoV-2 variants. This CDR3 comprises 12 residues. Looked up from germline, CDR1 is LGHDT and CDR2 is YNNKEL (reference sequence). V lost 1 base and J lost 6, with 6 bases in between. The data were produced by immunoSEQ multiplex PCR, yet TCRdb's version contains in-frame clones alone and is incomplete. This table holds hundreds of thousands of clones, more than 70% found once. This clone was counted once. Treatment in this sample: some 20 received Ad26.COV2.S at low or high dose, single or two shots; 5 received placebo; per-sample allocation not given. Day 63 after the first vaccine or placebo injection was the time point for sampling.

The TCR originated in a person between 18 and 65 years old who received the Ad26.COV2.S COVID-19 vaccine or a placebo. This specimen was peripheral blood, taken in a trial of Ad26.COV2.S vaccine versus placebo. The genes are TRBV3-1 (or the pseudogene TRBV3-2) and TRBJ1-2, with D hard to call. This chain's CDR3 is CASSQVGHGYTF. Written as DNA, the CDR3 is TGTGCCAGCAGCCAAGTCGGGCATGGCTACACCTTC.